Sequencing of this T cell receptor beta chain was carried out in a study of shared clonotypes between healthy human individuals. Study-wide background: The cohort comprised a couple of women and a few men. Their ages spanned 18 to 49 years. General observations from the study: Blood was the sole source, and tissue repertoires probably differ.

The assay was run at deep level. Libraries were prepared by immunoSEQ multiplex PCR; TCRdb keeps only in-frame clonotypes and omits some of them. The data hold about 450,000 clones, with around 75% observed a single time. As regards this clone: Its antigen is unknown.

Adult donors, all healthy and HIV-negative, had no recent acute infections or vaccinations. There are 15 residues in the CDR3. Germline V lookup: CDR1 SEHNR, CDR2 FQNEAQ (reference sequence). The V gene lost 5 bases and the J gene lost 6 bases, with 17 bases spanning the gap. This TCR was sampled from a middle-aged woman in good health. Some clones in this sample may be carry-over from other donors' samples. What was sequenced was PBMCs. This sequence joins TRBV7-9 and TRBJ1-5; possibly TRBD1 for D (6 bases). Here the CDR3 DNA reads TGTGCCAGCAGCGTATCAGGGGCGCCTGGTCAGCCCCAGCATTTT. This translates into CASSVSGAPGQPQHF.